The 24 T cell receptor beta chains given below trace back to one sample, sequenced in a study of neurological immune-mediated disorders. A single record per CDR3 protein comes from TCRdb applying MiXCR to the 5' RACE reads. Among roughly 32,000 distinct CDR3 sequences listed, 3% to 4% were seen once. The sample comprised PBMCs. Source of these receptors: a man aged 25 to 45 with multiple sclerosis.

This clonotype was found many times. CDR3 sequence reads: CSARVPGQGNTGELFF. The CDR3 DNA reads as TGCAGTGCTAGAGTGCCCGGGCAGGGGAACACCGGGGAGCTGTTTTTT. The V and J genes are TRBV20-1 and TRBJ2-2; D possibly corresponds to TRBD1 (5 bases). Germline loops: CDR1 DFQATT, CDR2 SNEGSKA (reference sequence). Trimming removed 1 base at V and 1 base at J, with 13 bases between. The CDR3 spans 16 residues.

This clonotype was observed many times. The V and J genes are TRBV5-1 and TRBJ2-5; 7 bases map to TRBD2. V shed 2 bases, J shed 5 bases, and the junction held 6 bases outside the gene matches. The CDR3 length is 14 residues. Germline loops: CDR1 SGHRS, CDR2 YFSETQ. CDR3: CASSLAGTKETQYF. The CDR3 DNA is TGCGCCAGCAGCTTAGCCGGGACTAAGGAGACCCAGTACTTC.

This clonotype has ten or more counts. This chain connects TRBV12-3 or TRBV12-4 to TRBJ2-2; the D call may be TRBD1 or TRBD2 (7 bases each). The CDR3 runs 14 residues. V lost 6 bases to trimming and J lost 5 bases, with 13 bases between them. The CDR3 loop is CASSQGGETGELFF. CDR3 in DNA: TGTGCCAGCAGCCAGGGGGGGGAAACCGGGGAGCTGTTTTTT.

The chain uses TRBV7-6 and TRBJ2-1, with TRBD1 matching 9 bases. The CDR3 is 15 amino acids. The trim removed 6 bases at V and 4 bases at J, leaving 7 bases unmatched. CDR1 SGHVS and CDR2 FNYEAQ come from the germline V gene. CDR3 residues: CASSYWTGEYNEQFF. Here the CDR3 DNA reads TGTGCCAGCAGTTACTGGACAGGGGAATACAATGAGCAGTTCTTC.

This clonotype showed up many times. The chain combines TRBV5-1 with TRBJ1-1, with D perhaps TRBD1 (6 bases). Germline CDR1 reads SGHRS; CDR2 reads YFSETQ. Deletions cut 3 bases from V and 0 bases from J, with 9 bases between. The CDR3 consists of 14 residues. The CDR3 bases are TGCGCCAGCAGCTCTACAGGGCTGAACACTGAAGCTTTCTTT. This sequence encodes CASSSTGLNTEAFF.

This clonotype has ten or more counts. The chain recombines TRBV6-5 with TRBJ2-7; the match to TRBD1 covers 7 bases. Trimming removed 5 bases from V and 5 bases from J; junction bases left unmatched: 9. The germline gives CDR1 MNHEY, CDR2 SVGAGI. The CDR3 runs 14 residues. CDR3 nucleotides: TGTGCCAGCAGTCTCGAAAGGGGGCCCCACGAGCAGTACTTC. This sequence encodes CASSLERGPHEQYF.

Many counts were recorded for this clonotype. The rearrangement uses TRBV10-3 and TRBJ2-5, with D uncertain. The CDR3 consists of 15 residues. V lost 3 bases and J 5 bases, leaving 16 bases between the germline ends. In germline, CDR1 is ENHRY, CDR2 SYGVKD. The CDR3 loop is CAISERRQLGETQYF. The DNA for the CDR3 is TGTGCCATCAGTGAACGGCGGCAGTTGGGGGAGACCCAGTACTTC.

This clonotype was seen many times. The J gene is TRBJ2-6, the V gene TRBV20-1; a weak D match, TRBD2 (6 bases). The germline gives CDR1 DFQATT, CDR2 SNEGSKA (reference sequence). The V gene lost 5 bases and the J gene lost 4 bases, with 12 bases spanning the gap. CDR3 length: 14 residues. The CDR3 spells CSAGGNPGANVLTF. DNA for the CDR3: TGCAGTGCTGGCGGGAACCCCGGGGCCAACGTCCTGACTTTC.

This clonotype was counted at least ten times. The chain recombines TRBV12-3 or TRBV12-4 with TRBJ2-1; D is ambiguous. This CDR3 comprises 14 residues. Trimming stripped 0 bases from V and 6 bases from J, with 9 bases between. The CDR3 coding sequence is TGTGCCAGCAGTTTAGCGCTACAGCCCAATGAGCAGTTCTTC. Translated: CASSLALQPNEQFF.

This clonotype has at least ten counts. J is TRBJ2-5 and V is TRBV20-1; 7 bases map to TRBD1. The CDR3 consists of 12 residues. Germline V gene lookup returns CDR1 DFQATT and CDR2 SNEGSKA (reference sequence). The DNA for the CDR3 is TGCATGGTAACAGGGGAACAAGAGACCCAGTACTTC. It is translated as CMVTGEQETQYF.

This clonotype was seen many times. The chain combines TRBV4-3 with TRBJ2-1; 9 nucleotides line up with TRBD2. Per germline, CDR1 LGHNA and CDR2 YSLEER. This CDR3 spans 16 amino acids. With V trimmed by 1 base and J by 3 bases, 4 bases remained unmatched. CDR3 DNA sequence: TGCGCCAGCAGCCAAGCAGCGGGGGGTAACTACAATGAGCAGTTCTTC. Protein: CASSQAAGGNYNEQFF.

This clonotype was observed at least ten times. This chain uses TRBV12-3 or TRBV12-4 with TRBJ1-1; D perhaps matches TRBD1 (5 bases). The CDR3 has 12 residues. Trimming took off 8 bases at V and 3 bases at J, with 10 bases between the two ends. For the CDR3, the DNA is TGTGCCAGCGGCATGGGGGACACTGAAGCTTTCTTT. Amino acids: CASGMGDTEAFF.

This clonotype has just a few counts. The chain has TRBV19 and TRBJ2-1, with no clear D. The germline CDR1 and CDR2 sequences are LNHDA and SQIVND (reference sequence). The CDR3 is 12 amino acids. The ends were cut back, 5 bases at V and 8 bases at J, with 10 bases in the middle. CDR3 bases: TGTGCCAGTAGTGGGGATTATCATGAGCAGTTCTTC. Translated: CASSGDYHEQFF. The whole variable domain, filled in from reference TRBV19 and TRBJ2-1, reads DGGITQSPKYLFRKEGQNVTLSCEQNLNHDAMYWYRQDPGQGLRLIYYSQIVNDFQKGDIAEGYSVSREKKESFPLTVTSAQKNPTAFYLCASSGDYHEQFFGPGTRLTVL.

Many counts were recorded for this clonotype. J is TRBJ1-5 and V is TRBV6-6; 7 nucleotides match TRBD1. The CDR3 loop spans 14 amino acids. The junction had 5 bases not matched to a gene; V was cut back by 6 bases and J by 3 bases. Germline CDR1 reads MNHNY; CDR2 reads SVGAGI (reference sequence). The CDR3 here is CASSRDSPNQPQHF. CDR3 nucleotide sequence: TGTGCCAGCAGCCGGGACAGCCCCAATCAGCCCCAGCATTTT.

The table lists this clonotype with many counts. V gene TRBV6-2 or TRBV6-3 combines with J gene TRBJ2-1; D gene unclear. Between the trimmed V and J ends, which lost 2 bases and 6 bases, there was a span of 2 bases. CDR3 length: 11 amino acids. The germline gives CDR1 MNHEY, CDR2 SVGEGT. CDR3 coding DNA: TGTGCCAGCAGTTACCCCAATGAGCAGTTCTTC. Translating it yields CASSYPNEQFF.

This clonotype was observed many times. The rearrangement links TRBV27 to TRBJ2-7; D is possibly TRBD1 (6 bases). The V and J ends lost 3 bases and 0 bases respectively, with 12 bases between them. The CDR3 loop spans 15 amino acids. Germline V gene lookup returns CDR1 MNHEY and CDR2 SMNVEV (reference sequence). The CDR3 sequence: CASSFKGVSSYEQYF. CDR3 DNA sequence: TGTGCCAGCAGTTTCAAGGGGGTTAGCTCCTACGAGCAGTACTTC.

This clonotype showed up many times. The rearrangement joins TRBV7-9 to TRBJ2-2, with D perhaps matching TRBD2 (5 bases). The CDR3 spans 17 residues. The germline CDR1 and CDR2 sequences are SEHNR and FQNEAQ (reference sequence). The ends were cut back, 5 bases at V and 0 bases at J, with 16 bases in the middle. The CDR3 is CASSPPSRAANTGELFF. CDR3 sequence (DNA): TGTGCCAGCAGCCCGCCATCGAGGGCAGCGAACACCGGGGAGCTGTTTTTT.

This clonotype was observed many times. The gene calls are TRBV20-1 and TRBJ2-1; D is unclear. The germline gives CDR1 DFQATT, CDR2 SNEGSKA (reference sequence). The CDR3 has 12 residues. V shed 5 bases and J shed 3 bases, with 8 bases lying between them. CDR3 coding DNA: TGCAGTGCTCCCCGTGGCTACAATGAGCAGTTCTTC. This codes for CSAPRGYNEQFF.

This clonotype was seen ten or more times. CDR3 DNA sequence: TGTGCCAGCAGCTTAGAGGTACAGGGGGCCACCGGGGAGCTGTTTTTT. Translated: CASSLEVQGATGELFF. The chain links TRBV13 to TRBJ2-2, with TRBD1 identical over 9 bases. Germline values: CDR1 PRHDT, CDR2 FYEKMQ (reference sequence). The V and J ends lost 1 base and 4 bases, in that order; junction bases with no gene match: 4. The CDR3 loop spans 16 amino acids.

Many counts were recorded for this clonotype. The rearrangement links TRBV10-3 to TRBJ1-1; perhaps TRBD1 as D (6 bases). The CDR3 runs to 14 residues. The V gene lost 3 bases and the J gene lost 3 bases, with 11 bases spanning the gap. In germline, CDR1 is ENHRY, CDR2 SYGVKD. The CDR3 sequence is CAISETGWDTEAFF. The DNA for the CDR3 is TGTGCCATCAGTGAAACAGGGTGGGACACTGAAGCTTTCTTT.

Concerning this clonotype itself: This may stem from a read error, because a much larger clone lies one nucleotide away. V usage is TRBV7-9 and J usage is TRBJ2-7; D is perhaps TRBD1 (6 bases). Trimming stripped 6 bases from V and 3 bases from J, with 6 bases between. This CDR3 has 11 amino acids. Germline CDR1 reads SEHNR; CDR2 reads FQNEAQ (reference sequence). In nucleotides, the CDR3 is TGTGCCAGCAGAGGGGGCTACGAGCAGTACTTC. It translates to CASRGGYEQYF.

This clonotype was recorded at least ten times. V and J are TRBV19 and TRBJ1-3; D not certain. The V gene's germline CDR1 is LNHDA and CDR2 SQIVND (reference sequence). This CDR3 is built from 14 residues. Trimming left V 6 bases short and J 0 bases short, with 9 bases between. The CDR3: CASRKADSGNTIYF. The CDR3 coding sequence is TGTGCCAGTAGAAAAGCTGACTCTGGAAACACCATATATTTT.

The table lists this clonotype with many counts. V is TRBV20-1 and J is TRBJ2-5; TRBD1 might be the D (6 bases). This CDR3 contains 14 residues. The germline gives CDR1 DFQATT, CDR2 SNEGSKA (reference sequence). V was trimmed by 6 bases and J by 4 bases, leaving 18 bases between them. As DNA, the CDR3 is TGCAGTGCCACAAAACAGGGCAGACGAGAGACCCAGTACTTC. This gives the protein CSATKQGRRETQYF.

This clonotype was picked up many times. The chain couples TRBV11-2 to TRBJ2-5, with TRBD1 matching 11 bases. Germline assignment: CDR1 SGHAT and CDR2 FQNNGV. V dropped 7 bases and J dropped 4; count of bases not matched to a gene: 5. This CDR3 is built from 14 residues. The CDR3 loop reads CASIEDRGRETQYF. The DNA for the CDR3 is TGTGCCAGCATTGAGGACAGGGGGCGAGAGACCCAGTACTTC.